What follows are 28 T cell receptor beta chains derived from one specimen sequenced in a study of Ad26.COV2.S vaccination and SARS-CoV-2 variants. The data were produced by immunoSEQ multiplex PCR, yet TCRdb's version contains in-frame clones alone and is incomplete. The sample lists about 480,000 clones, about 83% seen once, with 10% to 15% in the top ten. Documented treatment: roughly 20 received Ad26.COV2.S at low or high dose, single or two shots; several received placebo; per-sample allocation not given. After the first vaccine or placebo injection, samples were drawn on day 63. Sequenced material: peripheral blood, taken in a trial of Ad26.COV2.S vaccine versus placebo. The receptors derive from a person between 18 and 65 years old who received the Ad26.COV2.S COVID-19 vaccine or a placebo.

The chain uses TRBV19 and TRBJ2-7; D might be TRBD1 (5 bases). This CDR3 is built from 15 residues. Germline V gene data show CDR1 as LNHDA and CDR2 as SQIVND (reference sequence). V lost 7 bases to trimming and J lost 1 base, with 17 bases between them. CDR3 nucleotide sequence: TGTGCCAGTACCCCAGGGCAGCAGGGATCCTACGAGCAGTACTTC. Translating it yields CASTPGQQGSYEQYF.

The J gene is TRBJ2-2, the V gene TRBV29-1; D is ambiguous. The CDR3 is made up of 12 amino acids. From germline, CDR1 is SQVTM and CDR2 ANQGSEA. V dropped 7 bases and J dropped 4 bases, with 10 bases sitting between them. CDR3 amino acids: CSAGGSTGELFF. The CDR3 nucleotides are TGCAGCGCCGGCGGTTCCACCGGGGAGCTGTTTTTT.

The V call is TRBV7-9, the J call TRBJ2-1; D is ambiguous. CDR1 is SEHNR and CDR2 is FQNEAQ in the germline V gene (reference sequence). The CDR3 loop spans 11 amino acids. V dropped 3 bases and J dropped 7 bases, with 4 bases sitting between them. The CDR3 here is CASSFINEQFF. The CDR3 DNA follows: TGTGCCAGCAGCTTTATAAATGAGCAGTTCTTC. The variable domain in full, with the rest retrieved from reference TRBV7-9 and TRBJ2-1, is DTGVSQNPRHKITKRGQNVTFRCDPISEHNRLYWYRQTLGQGPEFLTYFQNEAQLEKSRLLSDRFSAERPKGSFSTLEIQRTEQGDSAMYLCASSFINEQFFGPGTRLTVL.

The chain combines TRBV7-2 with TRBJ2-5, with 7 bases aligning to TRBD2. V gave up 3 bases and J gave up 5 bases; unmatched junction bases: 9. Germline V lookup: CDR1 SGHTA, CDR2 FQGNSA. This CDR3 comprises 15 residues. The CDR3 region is CASSLVGGRSETQYF. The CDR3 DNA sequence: TGTGCCAGCAGCTTGGTGGGAGGGCGGAGCGAGACCCAGTACTTC.

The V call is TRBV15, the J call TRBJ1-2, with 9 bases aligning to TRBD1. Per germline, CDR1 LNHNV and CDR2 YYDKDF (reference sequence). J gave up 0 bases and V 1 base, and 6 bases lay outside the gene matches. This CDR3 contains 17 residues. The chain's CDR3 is CATSRGGQGMSNYGYTF. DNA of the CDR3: TGTGCCACCAGCAGAGGGGGACAGGGAATGTCTAACTATGGCTACACCTTC.

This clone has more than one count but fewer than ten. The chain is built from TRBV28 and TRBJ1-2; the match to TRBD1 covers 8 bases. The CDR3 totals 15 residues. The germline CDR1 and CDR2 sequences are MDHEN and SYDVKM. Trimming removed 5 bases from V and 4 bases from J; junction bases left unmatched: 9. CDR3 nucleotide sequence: TGTGCCAGCAGTCCACCAACGGACAGGGCCTATGGCTACACCTTC. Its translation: CASSPPTDRAYGYTF.

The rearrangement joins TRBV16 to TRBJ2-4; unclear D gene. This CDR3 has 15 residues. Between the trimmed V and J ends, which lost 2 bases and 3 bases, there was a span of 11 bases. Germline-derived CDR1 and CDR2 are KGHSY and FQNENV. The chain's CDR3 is CASSQIQVVKNIQYF. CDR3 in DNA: TGTGCCAGCAGCCAAATCCAGGTCGTCAAAAACATTCAGTACTTC.

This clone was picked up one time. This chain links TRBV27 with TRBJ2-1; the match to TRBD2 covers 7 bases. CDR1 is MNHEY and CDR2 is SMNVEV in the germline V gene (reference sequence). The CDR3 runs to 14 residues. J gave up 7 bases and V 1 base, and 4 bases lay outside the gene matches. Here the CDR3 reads CASSLLGLGNEQFF. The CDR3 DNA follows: TGTGCCAGCAGTTTATTAGGACTAGGAAATGAGCAGTTCTTC.

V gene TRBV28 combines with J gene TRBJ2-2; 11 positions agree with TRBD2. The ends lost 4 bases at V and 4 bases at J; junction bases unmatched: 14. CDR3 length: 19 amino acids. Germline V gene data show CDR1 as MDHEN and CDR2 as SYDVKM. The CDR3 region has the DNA TGTGCCAGCAGTTGGTCGGGACTAGCGGCAGGAGCTGGCACCGGGGAGCTGTTTTTT. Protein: CASSWSGLAAGAGTGELFF.

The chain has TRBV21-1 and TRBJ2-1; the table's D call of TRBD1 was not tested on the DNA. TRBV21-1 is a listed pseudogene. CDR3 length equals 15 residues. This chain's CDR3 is CAGRDRGRPYNEQFF. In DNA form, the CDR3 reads TGTGCCGGCCGGGACAGGGGGCGCCCCTACAATGAGCAGTTCTTC.

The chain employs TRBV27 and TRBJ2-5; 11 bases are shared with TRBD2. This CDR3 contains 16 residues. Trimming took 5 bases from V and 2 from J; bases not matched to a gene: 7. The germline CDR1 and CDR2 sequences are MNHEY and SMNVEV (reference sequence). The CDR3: CASSPRLAGSQETQYF. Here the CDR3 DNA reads TGTGCCAGCAGTCCCAGACTAGCGGGATCTCAAGAGACCCAGTACTTC.

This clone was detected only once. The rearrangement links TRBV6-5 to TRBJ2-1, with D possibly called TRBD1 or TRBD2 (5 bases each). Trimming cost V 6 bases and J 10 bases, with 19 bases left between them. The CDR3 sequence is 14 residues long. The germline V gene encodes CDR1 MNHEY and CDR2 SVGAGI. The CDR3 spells CASRDGGGLVEQFF. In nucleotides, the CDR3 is TGTGCCAGCAGAGATGGTGGGGGTTTGGTGGAGCAGTTCTTC.

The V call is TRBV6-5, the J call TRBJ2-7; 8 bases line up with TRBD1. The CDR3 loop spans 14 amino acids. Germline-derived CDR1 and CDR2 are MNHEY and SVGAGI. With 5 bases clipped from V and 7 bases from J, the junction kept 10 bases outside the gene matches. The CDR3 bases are TGTGCCAGCAGTCCGGACAGGGTCGTATGGGAGCAGTACTTC. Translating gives CASSPDRVVWEQYF.

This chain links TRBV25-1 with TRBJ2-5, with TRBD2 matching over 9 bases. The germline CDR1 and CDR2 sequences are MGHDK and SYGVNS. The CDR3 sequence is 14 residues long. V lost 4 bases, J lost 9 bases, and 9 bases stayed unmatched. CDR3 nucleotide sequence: TGTGCCAGCAGTGTTAGCGGGAGCTCAGGGGCCCAGTACTTC. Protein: CASSVSGSSGAQYF.

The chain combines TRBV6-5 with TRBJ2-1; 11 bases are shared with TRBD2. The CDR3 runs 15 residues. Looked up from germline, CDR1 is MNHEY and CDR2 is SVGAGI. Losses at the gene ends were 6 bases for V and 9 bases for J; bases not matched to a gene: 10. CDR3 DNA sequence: TGTGCCAGCAGCAGAGGACTAGCGGGCGTCCGTGAGCAGTTCTTC. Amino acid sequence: CASSRGLAGVREQFF.

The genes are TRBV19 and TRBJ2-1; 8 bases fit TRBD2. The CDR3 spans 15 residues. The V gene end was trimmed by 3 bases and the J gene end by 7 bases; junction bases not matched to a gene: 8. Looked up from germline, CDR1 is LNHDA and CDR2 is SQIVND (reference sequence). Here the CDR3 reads CASSMSGSGSNEQFF. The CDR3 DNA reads TGTGCCAGTAGTATGTCCGGCAGCGGGAGTAATGAGCAGTTCTTC.

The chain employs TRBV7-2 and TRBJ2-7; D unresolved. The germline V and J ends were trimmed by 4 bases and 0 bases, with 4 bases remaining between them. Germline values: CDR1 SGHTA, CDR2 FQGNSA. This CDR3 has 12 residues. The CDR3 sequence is CASSSRSYEQYF. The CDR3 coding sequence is TGTGCCAGCAGCTCTCGCTCCTACGAGCAGTACTTC. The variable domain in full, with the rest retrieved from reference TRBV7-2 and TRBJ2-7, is GAGVSQSPSNKVTEKGKDVELRCDPISGHTALYWYRQSLGQGLEFLIYFQGNSAPDKSGLPSDRFSAERTGGSVSTLTIQRTQQEDSAVYLCASSSRSYEQYFGPGTRLTVT.

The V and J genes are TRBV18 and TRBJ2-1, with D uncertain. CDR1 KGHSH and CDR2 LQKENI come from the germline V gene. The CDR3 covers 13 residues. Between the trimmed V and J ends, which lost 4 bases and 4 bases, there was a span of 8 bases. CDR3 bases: TGTGCCAGCTCACAAGGGATATACAATGAGCAGTTCTTC. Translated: CASSQGIYNEQFF.

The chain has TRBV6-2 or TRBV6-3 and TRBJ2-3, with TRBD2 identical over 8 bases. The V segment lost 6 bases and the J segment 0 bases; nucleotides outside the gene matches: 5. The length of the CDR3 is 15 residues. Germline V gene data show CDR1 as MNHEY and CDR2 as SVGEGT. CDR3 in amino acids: CASSQLAVSTDTQYF. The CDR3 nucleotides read TGTGCCAGCAGCCAACTAGCGGTTAGCACAGATACGCAGTATTTT.

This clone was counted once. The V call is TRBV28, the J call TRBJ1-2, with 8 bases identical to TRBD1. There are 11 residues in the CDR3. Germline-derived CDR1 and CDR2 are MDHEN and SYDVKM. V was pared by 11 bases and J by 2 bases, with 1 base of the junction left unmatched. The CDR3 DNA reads TGTGCCGGACAGGGAAACTATGGCTACACCTTC. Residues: CAGQGNYGYTF.

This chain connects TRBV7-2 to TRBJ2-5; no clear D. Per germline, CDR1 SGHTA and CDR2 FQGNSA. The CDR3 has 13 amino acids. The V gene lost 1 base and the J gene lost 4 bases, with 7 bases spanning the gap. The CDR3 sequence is CASSLGFLETQYF. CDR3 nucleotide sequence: TGTGCCAGCAGCTTAGGTTTCCTAGAGACCCAGTACTTC.

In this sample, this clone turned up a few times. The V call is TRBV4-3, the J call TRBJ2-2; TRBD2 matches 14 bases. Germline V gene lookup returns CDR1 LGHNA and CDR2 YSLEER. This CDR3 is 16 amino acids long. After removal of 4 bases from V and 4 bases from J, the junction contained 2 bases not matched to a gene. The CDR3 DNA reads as TGCGCCAGCAGCCCCGGGACTAGCGGGAGCACCGGGGAGCTGTTTTTT. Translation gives CASSPGTSGSTGELFF.

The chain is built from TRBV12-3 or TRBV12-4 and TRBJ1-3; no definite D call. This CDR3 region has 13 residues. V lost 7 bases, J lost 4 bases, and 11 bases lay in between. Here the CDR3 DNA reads TGTGCCAGCAACACCTTAGGGGGAAACACCATATATTTT. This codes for CASNTLGGNTIYF.

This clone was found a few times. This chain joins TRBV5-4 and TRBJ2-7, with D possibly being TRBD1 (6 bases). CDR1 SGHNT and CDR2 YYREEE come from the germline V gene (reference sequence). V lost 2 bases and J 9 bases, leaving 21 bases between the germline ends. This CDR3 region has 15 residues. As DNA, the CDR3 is TGTGCCAGCAGCTTAGGCGGGCAGGGGCTAGAACGGCAGTACTTC. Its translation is CASSLGGQGLERQYF.

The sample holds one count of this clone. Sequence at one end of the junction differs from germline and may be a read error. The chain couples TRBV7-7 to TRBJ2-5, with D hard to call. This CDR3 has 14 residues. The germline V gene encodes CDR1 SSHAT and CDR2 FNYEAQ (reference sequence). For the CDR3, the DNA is TGTGCTAGCAGCTTAGTAGGGTTGAGGGAGACCCAGTACTTC. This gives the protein CASSLVGLRETQYF. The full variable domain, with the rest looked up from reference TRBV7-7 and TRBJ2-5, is GAGVSQSPRYKVTKRGQDVTLRCDPISSHATLYWYQQALGQGPEFLTYFNYEAQPDKSGLPSDRFSAERPEGSISTLTIQRTEQRDSAMYRCASSLVGLRETQYFGPGTRLLVL.

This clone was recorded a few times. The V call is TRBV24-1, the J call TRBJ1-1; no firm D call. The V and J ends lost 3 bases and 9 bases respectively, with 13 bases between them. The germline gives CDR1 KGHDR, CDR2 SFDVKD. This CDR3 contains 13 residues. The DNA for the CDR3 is TGTGCCACCAGTGATCCCGGGCGGGCACAAGCTTTCTTT. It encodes CATSDPGRAQAFF.

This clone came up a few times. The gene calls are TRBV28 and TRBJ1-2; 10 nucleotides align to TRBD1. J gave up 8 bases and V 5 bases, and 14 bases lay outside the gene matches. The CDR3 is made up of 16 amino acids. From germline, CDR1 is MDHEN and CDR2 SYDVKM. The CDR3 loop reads CASSLPGQGQGGGYTF. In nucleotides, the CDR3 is TGTGCCAGCAGTCTCCCTGGACAAGGACAGGGGGGAGGCTACACCTTC.

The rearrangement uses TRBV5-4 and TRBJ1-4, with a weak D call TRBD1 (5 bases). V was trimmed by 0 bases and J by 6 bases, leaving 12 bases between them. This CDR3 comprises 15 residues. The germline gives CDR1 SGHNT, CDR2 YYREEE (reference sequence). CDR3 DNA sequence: TGTGCCAGCAGCTTGGCCGCGGGGGGGGATGAAAAACTGTTTTTT. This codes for CASSLAAGGDEKLFF.